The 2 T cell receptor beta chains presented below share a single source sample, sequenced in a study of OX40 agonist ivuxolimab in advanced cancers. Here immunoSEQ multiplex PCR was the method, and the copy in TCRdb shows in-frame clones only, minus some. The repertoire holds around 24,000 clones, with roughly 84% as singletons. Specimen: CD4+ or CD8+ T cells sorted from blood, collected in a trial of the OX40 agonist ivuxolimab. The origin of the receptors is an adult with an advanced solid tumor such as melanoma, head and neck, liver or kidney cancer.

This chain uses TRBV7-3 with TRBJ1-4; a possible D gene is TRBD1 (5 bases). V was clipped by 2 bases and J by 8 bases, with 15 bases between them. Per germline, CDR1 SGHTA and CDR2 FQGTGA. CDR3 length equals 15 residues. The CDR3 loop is CASSLSARVSEKLFF. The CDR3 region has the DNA TGTGCCAGCAGCTTATCTGCCAGGGTAAGCGAAAAACTGTTTTTT.

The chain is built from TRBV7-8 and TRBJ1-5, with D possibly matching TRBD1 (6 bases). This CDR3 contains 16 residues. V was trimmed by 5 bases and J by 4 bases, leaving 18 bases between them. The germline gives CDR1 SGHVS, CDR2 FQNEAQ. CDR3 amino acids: CASSGYDRRGNQPQHF. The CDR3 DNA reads TGTGCCAGCAGCGGTTACGACAGGAGGGGGAATCAGCCCCAGCATTTT. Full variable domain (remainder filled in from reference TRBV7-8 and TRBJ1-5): GAGVSQSPRYKVAKRGQDVALRCDPISGHVSLFWYQQALGQGPEFLTYFQNEAQLDKSGLPSDRFFAERPEGSVSTLKIQRTQQEDSAVYLCASSGYDRRGNQPQHFGDGTRLSIL.